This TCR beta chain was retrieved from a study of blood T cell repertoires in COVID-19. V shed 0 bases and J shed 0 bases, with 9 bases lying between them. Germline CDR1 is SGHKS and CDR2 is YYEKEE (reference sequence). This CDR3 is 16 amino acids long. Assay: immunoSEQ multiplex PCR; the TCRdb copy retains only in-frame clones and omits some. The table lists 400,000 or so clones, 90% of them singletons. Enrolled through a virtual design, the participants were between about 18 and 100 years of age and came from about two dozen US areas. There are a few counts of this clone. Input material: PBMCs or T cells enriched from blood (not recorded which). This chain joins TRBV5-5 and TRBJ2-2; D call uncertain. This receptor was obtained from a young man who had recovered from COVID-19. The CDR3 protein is CASSLAGRTNTGELFF. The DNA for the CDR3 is TGTGCCAGCAGCTTGGCCGGCAGGACGAACACCGGGGAGCTGTTTTTT.